This is a list of T cell receptor beta chains from one sample in a study of breast tumors, draining lymph nodes, adjacent tissues. Each CDR3 protein is one row after TCRdb ran MiXCR on the multiplex PCR reads. This table holds fewer than 150,000 distinct CDR3 sequences, approximately 21% found once. The sequenced sample was axillary lymph node tissue. These receptor sequences come from a female donor with breast cancer. Some clones in this sample may be carry-over from other donors' samples. CDR3s include the opening cysteine and the closing phenylalanine or tryptophan. A D gene is named only where the DNA matches it firmly. The size entry is marked missing in some rows and otherwise reads once, few, many or a size class.

size	D	V	J	DNA	CDR3
many	.	TRBV7-9	TRBJ2-1	TGTGCCAGCACCGTAACTAGCTACAATGAGCAGTTCTTC	CASTVTSYNEQFF
.	.	TRBV27	TRBJ1-2	TGTGCCAGCAGTTTCCGAACAGGGTACGGCTACACCTTC	CASSFRTGYGYTF
many	TRBD1	TRBV6-2/TRBV6-3	TRBJ1-2	TGTGCCAGCAGTCCCTCCCCGGGACAGGGGGCGCGCGGCTACACCTTC	CASSPSPGQGARGYTF
.	TRBD1	TRBV10-3	TRBJ1-5	TGTGCCATCAGTGGGACAGGGGATAATCAGCCCCAGCATTTT	CAISGTGDNQPQHF
many	TRBD2	TRBV7-3	TRBJ2-1	TGTGCCAGCAGCTTGGGACTAGCGGGAAGCTACAATGAGCAGTTCTTC	CASSLGLAGSYNEQFF
many	.	TRBV20-1	TRBJ2-7	TGCAGTGCTAACCGCCGCTCAGGGGGGACCTCCTACGAGCAGTACTTC	CSANRRSGGTSYEQYF
many	.	TRBV5-1	TRBJ2-7	TGCGCCAGCAGCACACCCCCCTCCTACGAGCAGTACTTC	CASSTPPSYEQYF
many	.	TRBV2	TRBJ2-1	TGTGCCAGCAGTGAGTTCCGGGACGAGAGGGAGTTCTTC	CASSEFRDEREFF
many	.	TRBV12-3/TRBV12-4	TRBJ1-2	TGTGCCAGCAGTTTAGCGAGAAACTATGGCTACACCTTC	CASSLARNYGYTF
.	.	TRBV6-1	TRBJ1-5	TGTGCCAGCAGGTATAGGGGATATAGCGATCAGCCCCAGCATTTT	CASRYRGYSDQPQHF
many	TRBD2	TRBV7-9	TRBJ2-1	TGTGCCAGCAGCTTAGTCGGACTAGAACCGAATGAGCAGTTCTTC	CASSLVGLEPNEQFF
many	.	TRBV9	TRBJ2-7	TGTGCCAGCAGCGTCGGTGATTCTAGGACCCACGAGCAGTACTTC	CASSVGDSRTHEQYF
.	TRBD1	TRBV30	TRBJ1-2	TGTGCCTGGAGTGTGGGGCGGCGAGGGACAGGGGCATCCACAGTGGCCTATGGCTACACCTTC	CAWSVGRRGTGASTVAYGYTF
many	TRBD2	TRBV7-9	TRBJ2-7	TGTGCCAGCAGCGCAAGGACTAGCGGGAGCAGCTCCTACGAGCAGTACTTC	CASSARTSGSSSYEQYF
many	.	TRBV11-2	TRBJ2-7	TGTGCCAGCAGCTTAGGGGCCGGACAGAATTACGAGCAGTACTTC	CASSLGAGQNYEQYF
many	TRBD1	TRBV19	TRBJ1-3	TGTGCCAGTAGTAAACTCGGACAGGTCTCTGGAAACACCATATATTTT	CASSKLGQVSGNTIYF
many	TRBD2	TRBV20-1	TRBJ2-7	TGCAGTGCTAGCCCGGGACAGGCGGTACTAGCGGGAGTCTACGAGCAGTACTTC	CSASPGQAVLAGVYEQYF
many	TRBD1	TRBV2	TRBJ2-1	TGTGCCAGCAATCCGGACAGGGGAGGGAATGAGCAGTTCTTC	CASNPDRGGNEQFF
many	.	TRBV9	TRBJ1-6	TGTGCCAGCAGCGTAGGGGGGAATTCACCCCTCCACTTT	CASSVGGNSPLHF
few	.	TRBV10-2	TRBJ2-5	TGCGCCAGCCGGGGGATGGAGGGCGAGGAGACCCAGTACTTC	CASRGMEGEETQYF
many	.	TRBV7-6	TRBJ1-3	TGTGCCAGCAGCACCCGGGACGGCTCTGGAAACACCATATATTTT	CASSTRDGSGNTIYF
many	.	TRBV29-1	TRBJ1-2	TGCAGCGTGAGTCAGGGCTATGGCTACACCTTC	CSVSQGYGYTF
many	.	TRBV18	TRBJ1-3	TGTGCCAGCTCACCACCGGGGAGCTCTGGAAACACCATATATTTT	CASSPPGSSGNTIYF
many	.	TRBV7-8	TRBJ1-5	TGTGCCAGCAGCTTACGGGGGGGAGGGCAGCCCCAGCATTTT	CASSLRGGGQPQHF
many	.	TRBV7-8	TRBJ2-3	TGTGCCAGCAGAGCCTCGGGGTCGGGGGCAGATACGCAGTATTTT	CASRASGSGADTQYF
many	.	TRBV5-1	TRBJ2-3	TGCGCCAGCGGCCCGCAGGGGTTAACAGATACGCAGTATTTT	CASGPQGLTDTQYF
many	.	TRBV19	TRBJ1-3	TGTGCCAGTAGTCCGCCACCCCTTCAGACCTCTGGAAACACCATATATTTT	CASSPPPLQTSGNTIYF
.	.	TRBV11-2	TRBJ2-1	TGTGCCAGCAGCTTAAGTAACCACAATGAGCAGCTCTTC	CASSLSNHNEQLF
.	.	TRBV19	TRBJ1-5	TGTGCCAGTAGTATATTAAAAGGAGAGGGGCGGAATCAGCCCCAGCATTTT	CASSILKGEGRNQPQHF
many	.	TRBV28	TRBJ2-7	TGTGCCAGCAGGACGACTGGTCGTTACGAGCAGTACTTC	CASRTTGRYEQYF
many	.	TRBV14	TRBJ2-2	TGTGCCAGCAGCCCCGACATTATCGGGGAGCTGTTTTTT	CASSPDIIGELFF
many	TRBD2	TRBV7-2	TRBJ2-1	TGTGCCAGCAGCCTTCTAGCGGGAGGCAACAATGAGCAGTTCTTC	CASSLLAGGNNEQFF
many	.	TRBV24-1	TRBJ2-3	TGTGCCACCAGTGATTTCCAGGAAACAGATACGCAGTATTTT	CATSDFQETDTQYF
many	.	TRBV7-2	TRBJ1-3	TGTGCCAGCAGACACAGATCCTCTGGAAACACCATATATTTT	CASRHRSSGNTIYF
many	.	TRBV12-3/TRBV12-4	TRBJ2-1	TGTGCCAGCAGTTGGAGGAGGGACTTTTACAATGAGCAGTTCTTC	CASSWRRDFYNEQFF
many	TRBD2	TRBV15	TRBJ2-7	TGTGCCACCAGCAGAGGGGGGACTAGCGGGAGGACCTACGAGCAGTACTTC	CATSRGGTSGRTYEQYF
many	.	TRBV5-8	TRBJ2-3	TGTGCCAGCAGCTTCTACTTGACAGATACGCAGTATTTT	CASSFYLTDTQYF
many	.	TRBV10-3	TRBJ2-7	TGTGCCATCAGTGCGAGTGAGCAAAATGTCTACGAGCAGTACTTC	CAISASEQNVYEQYF
few	.	TRBV2	TRBJ2-3	TGTGCCAGCAGTGAATTGGCGGGCTCTAGCACAGATACGCAGTATTTT	CASSELAGSSTDTQYF
.	.	TRBV3-1	TRBJ2-4	TGTGCCAGCAGCCAAGCGGACACAAACATTCAGTACTTC	CASSQADTNIQYF
many	TRBD2	TRBV5-5	TRBJ2-7	TGTGCCAGCAGCACCGGCCCCGGGACTAGCTCCCACGAGCAGTACTTC	CASSTGPGTSSHEQYF
many	.	TRBV5-6	TRBJ2-3	TGTGCCAGCAGCTTGTCGCCCGGCACAGATACGCAGTATTTT	CASSLSPGTDTQYF
many	TRBD1	TRBV5-8	TRBJ2-7	TGTGCCAGCAGCCCCAGGGACAGCTCCGAGCAGTACTTC	CASSPRDSSEQYF
few	.	TRBV3-1	TRBJ1-5	TGTGCCAGCAGCCCCGAAACAGGGCAGCCCCAGCATTTT	CASSPETGQPQHF
many	.	TRBV7-2	TRBJ2-7	TGTGCCAGCAGCTTAGCGTCCACAAGACCAAGCTCCTACGAGCAGTACTTC	CASSLASTRPSSYEQYF
many	.	TRBV4-1	TRBJ2-2	TGCGCCAGCAGTGTCCAAAACACCGGGGAGCTGTTTTTT	CASSVQNTGELFF
many	.	TRBV6-2/TRBV6-3	TRBJ2-7	TGTGCCAGCAGTTACGAACTAGCTAGTTACGAGCAGTACTTC	CASSYELASYEQYF
many	TRBD2	TRBV27	TRBJ2-7	TGTGCCAGCAGTTCTCTAGCGGGAGGCGGGAGCGAGCAGTACTTC	CASSSLAGGGSEQYF